These 10 T cell receptor beta chains originate from one sample sequenced in a study of blood T cell repertoires in COVID-19. Produced via immunoSEQ multiplex PCR; TCRdb's table is partial and in-frame only. The table lists under 75,000 clones, around 70% of them singletons. Material for sequencing was peripheral blood. Receptors were obtained from a man between 60 and 70 years old with acute or convalescent COVID-19.

The CDR3 reads CATSDRDRRSTGELFF. CDR3 DNA sequence: TGTGCCACCAGTGACCGGGACAGAAGATCCACCGGGGAGCTGTTTTTT. This chain uses TRBV24-1 with TRBJ2-2; 7 bases are a match to TRBD1. The CDR3 spans 16 residues. V was clipped by 4 bases and J by 4 bases; unmatched bases: 8. Per germline, CDR1 KGHDR and CDR2 SFDVKD.

The CDR3 here is CASKGGNEQFF. The CDR3 DNA reads TGTGCCAGCAAGGGAGGAAATGAGCAGTTCTTC. V usage is TRBV2 and J usage is TRBJ2-1; possibly TRBD2 for D (6 bases). The CDR3 is made up of 11 amino acids. Germline CDR1 SNHLY, CDR2 FYNNEI. With 7 bases removed from V and 7 bases from J, the gap between germline ends came to 8 bases.

The chain employs TRBV28 and TRBJ2-3; D might be TRBD2 (7 bases). In germline, CDR1 is MDHEN, CDR2 SYDVKM. V dropped 3 bases and J dropped 2 bases, with 9 bases sitting between them. The CDR3 consists of 14 residues. CDR3 in amino acids: CASSLGGPTDTQYF. The CDR3 DNA sequence: TGTGCCAGCAGTTTGGGGGGGCCCACAGATACGCAGTATTTT.

This clone was detected only once. J is TRBJ2-3 and V is TRBV5-1; TRBD1 matches at 9 bases. The V and J ends lost 4 bases and 4 bases, in that order; junction bases with no gene match: 10. Germline CDR1 reads SGHRS; CDR2 reads YFSETQ. This CDR3 is built from 16 residues. The CDR3 loop is CASSPGTGISADTQYF. Written as DNA, the CDR3 is TGCGCCAGCAGCCCGGGGACAGGGATCTCGGCAGATACGCAGTATTTT.

This rearrangement joins TRBV25-1 to TRBJ1-3, with 9 bases matching TRBD1. J lost 4 bases, V lost 7 bases, and 2 bases had no gene match. The CDR3 extends over 13 amino acids. Germline lookup yields CDR1 MGHDK and CDR2 SYGVNS. The CDR3 DNA sequence: TGTGCCAGCATAGGACAGGGGGGAAACACCATATATTTT. Translating gives CASIGQGGNTIYF.

This clone was detected ten times or more. The gene calls are TRBV19 and TRBJ1-5, with a weak D call TRBD1 (5 bases). V lost 1 base and J 10 bases, leaving 8 bases between the germline ends. This CDR3 is 12 amino acids long. CDR1 LNHDA and CDR2 SQIVND come from the germline V gene (reference sequence). CDR3 residues: CASSIGGDPQHF. The CDR3 bases are TGTGCCAGTAGTATAGGGGGGGATCCCCAGCATTTT.

The chain uses TRBV27 and TRBJ2-3, with 10 bases that match TRBD2. Unmatched junction bases numbered 8, after V lost 4 bases and J lost 1 base. The CDR3 is 17 residues long. Germline loops: CDR1 MNHEY, CDR2 SMNVEV (reference sequence). The CDR3 sequence: CASSSLLAGWGTDTQYF. The CDR3 region has the DNA TGTGCCAGCAGTTCACTACTAGCGGGGTGGGGCACAGATACGCAGTATTTT.

This rearrangement joins TRBV19 to TRBJ2-7, with 8 positions matching TRBD2. This CDR3 is built from 16 residues. CDR1 is LNHDA, CDR2 SQIVND, per germline (reference sequence). J gave up 4 bases and V 5 bases, and 13 bases lay outside the gene matches. The CDR3 region is CASSPPRLSGRYEQYF. As DNA, the CDR3 is TGTGCCAGTAGTCCCCCGAGACTAAGCGGGAGATACGAGCAGTACTTC.

This chain joins TRBV10-2 and TRBJ2-5; 7 bases agree with TRBD2. Germline V CDR1 and CDR2: WSHSY, SAAADI. There are 15 residues in the CDR3. Losses at the gene ends were 4 bases for V and 0 bases for J; bases not matched to a gene: 5. The CDR3 spells CASSGSGEDQETQYF. The DNA of the CDR3 is TGCGCCAGCAGTGGAAGCGGGGAGGACCAAGAGACCCAGTACTTC.

There are a few counts of this clone. The chain recombines TRBV5-6 with TRBJ1-2; the D is unclear. This CDR3 has 16 residues. Germline V gene lookup returns CDR1 SGHDT and CDR2 YYEEEE. V lost 3 bases and J lost 0, with 15 bases in between. The CDR3 sequence is CASSSGEFGTNYGYTF. In nucleotides, the CDR3 is TGTGCCAGCAGCTCCGGGGAATTTGGGACTAACTATGGCTACACCTTC.